This T cell receptor (beta chain) was found in a study of blood T cell repertoires in COVID-19. TCRdb keeps only in-frame clones here, not all; method: immunoSEQ multiplex PCR. The table lists around 85,000 clones, around 85% of them singletons. V lost 0 bases, J lost 0 bases, and 5 bases lay in between. The CDR3 length is 14 residues. The germline V gene encodes CDR1 PRHDT and CDR2 FYEKMQ (reference sequence). Sequencing was carried out using peripheral blood. The chain carries TRBV13 and TRBJ1-1; D remains ambiguous. The sequence was collected from a man between 60 and 75 years old with acute or convalescent COVID-19. The CDR3 region is CASSLGGMNTEAFF. The CDR3 DNA sequence: TGTGCCAGCAGCTTAGGGGGCATGAACACTGAAGCTTTCTTT.